The present T cell receptor (beta chain) was sequenced within a study of T cells in Graves' hyperthyroidism and ophthalmopathy. Overall study findings and caveats: Blood samples included most of the expanded thyroid clonotypes exceeding 0.001.

Exclusions: uncontrolled infection, other autoimmune disease, pregnancy, lactation. Germline V gives CDR1 LGHDT, CDR2 YNNKEL (reference sequence). Trimming took off 1 base at V and 3 bases at J, with 13 bases between the two ends. There are 16 residues in the CDR3. TCR beta CDR3 regions were amplified from RNA transcripts. The TCR CDR3 first-round RT-PCR relied on the HTBI primer set. MiXCR was run by TCRdb on the multiplex PCR reads, yielding one entry per CDR3 protein. The table shows approximately 420,000 distinct CDR3 sequences, with roughly an eighth occurring only once. This clonotype was seen at least ten times. Its antigen is not known.

The chain carries TRBV3-1 and TRBJ1-5; possibly TRBD1 for D (5 bases). The sequenced sample consisted of blood. This TCR derives from a woman aged 18-35 years with Graves' hyperthyroidism. In DNA form, the CDR3 reads TGTGCCAGCAGCCAAGGCGAGGGGTTTGCCAATCAGCCCCAGCATTTT. Translated, it gives CASSQGEGFANQPQHF.